One T cell receptor (beta chain) is described in this entry. The antigen is unknown. This record comes from a study of cytomegalovirus exposure and HLA in healthy donors. Study-level results: A later analysis found first-cohort TCR clusters tended to co-occur in the approximately 110 validation repertoires. Reported performance of the classifier showed diagnosis of cytomegalovirus status with high specificity and sensitivity. Researchers counted 164 TCR beta chains as cytomegalovirus-associated.

Here immunoSEQ multiplex PCR was the method, and the copy in TCRdb shows in-frame clones only, minus some. Of around 180,000 clones in the sample, 86% were seen once. The validation cohort, a group of over a hundred subjects, included the donors and was separate from the roughly 700-subject first cohort. The CDR3 runs to 16 residues. The germline V and J ends were trimmed by 1 base and 2 bases, with 15 bases remaining between them. Germline CDR1 is SGDLS and CDR2 is YYNGEE. The material sequenced was PBMCs. V and J are TRBV9 and TRBJ1-2; no definite D call. The TCR sequence derives from a woman between 18 and 29 years old in good health and CMV-seronegative. Here the CDR3 reads CASSVSNDPRNYGYTF. The CDR3 DNA is TGTGCCAGCAGCGTATCTAACGACCCGCGGAACTATGGCTACACCTTC.